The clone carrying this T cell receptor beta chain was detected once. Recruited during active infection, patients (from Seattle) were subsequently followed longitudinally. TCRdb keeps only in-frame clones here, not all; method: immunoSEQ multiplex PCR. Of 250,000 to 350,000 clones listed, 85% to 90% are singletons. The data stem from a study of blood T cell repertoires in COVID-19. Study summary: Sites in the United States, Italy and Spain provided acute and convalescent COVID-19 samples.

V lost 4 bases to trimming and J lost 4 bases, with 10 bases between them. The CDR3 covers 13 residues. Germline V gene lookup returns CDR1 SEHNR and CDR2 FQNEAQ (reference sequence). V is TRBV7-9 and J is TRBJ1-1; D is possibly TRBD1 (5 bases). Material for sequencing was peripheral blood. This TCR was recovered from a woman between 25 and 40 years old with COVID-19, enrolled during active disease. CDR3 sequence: CASSSQVSTEAFF. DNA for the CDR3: TGTGCCAGCAGCTCACAGGTGAGCACTGAAGCTTTCTTT.